These T cell receptor beta chains were read from a single sample in a study of cytomegalovirus exposure and HLA in healthy donors. TCRdb's table, derived via immunoSEQ multiplex PCR, lists solely in-frame clones and lacks some. The sample lists about 140,000 clones, 65% to 80% seen once, with around 3% in the top ten. Sequencing used PBMCs. The receptors shown here come from a male donor in good health and CMV-seronegative. The CDR3 runs from the conserved cysteine through the conserved F or W. Fields, in order: J gene, V gene, CDR3 length, D gene, clone size, CDR3 protein, CDR3 DNA. A D gene is named only where the DNA matches it firmly. Where a row states a size, it is once, few, many or the class of an expanded clone; other rows omit it.

TRBJ1-3	TRBV27	14	TRBD1	.	CASSPRQGRNTIYF	TGTGCCAGCAGTCCCCGACAGGGGCGAAACACCATATATTTT
TRBJ2-3	TRBV27	19	TRBD2	.	CASSFTRLSSGRRRDTQYF	TGTGCCAGCAGTTTTACCCGTCTCTCTAGCGGGAGACGGCGAGATACGCAGTATTTT
TRBJ1-1	TRBV6-1	14	.	.	CASSEVRGGTEAFF	TGTGCCAGCAGTGAAGTGAGGGGGGGCACTGAAGCTTTCTTT
TRBJ2-7	TRBV4-3	16	.	.	CASSQARGQNSYEQYF	TGCGCCAGCAGCCAAGCCAGGGGACAAAATTCCTACGAGCAGTACTTC
TRBJ2-1	TRBV19	18	TRBD2	once	CASNFKSGRGTSYNEQFF	TGTGCCAGTAACTTTAAAAGTGGGAGGGGAACATCCTACAATGAGCAGTTCTTC
TRBJ2-7	TRBV5-1	15	.	once	CASSLGGDSHYEQYF	TGCGCCAGCAGCTTGGGGGGGGATTCCCACTACGAGCAGTACTTC
TRBJ2-2	TRBV18	15	TRBD2	few	CASSQGLAGTGELFF	TGTGCCAGCTCACAGGGACTAGCGGGCACCGGGGAGCTGTTTTTT
TRBJ1-6	TRBV5-1	17	TRBD1	.	CASSYRTGRNDNSPLHF	TGCGCCAGCAGCTACCGGACAGGGAGGAATGATAATTCACCCCTCCACTTT
TRBJ2-1	TRBV18	16	TRBD2	.	CASSPPRTSENNEQFF	TGTGCCAGCTCACCACCGAGGACTAGCGAGAACAATGAGCAGTTCTTC
TRBJ1-2	TRBV27	15	TRBD1	.	CASSLSTGDNYGYTF	TGTGCCAGCAGTTTATCGACAGGGGACAACTATGGCTACACCTTC
TRBJ2-5	TRBV5-4	16	TRBD2	.	CASSLKRERQGETQYF	TGTGCCAGCAGCTTGAAGCGGGAGAGGCAGGGGGAGACCCAGTACTTC
TRBJ1-5	TRBV19	15	.	once	CVSSTWAFSNQPQHF	TGTGTCAGTAGTACCTGGGCCTTTAGCAATCAGCCCCAGCATTTT
TRBJ1-2	TRBV13	15	.	.	CASSLNIAPGDGYTF	TGTGCCAGCAGCTTAAATATCGCCCCAGGGGACGGCTACACCTTC
TRBJ2-2	TRBV7-9	14	.	.	CASSLVTNTGELFF	TGTGCCAGCAGCTTAGTTACGAACACCGGGGAGCTGTTTTTT
TRBJ2-1	TRBV5-1	15	.	.	CASSLQAGLYNEQFF	TGCGCCAGCAGCCTACAGGCTGGGCTCTACAATGAGCAGTTCTTC
TRBJ1-1	TRBV5-1	15	TRBD1	.	CASSWDRGEDTEAFF	TGCGCCAGCAGCTGGGACAGGGGGGAAGACACTGAAGCTTTCTTT
TRBJ2-1	TRBV10-3	15	TRBD2	.	CAISYPSGGDNEQFF	TGTGCCATCAGTTACCCTAGCGGGGGGGACAATGAGCAGTTCTTC
TRBJ2-3	TRBV10-3	15	.	.	CAISEARDSTDTQYF	TGTGCCATCAGTGAGGCGCGGGATAGCACAGATACGCAGTATTTT
TRBJ2-2	TRBV6-4	15	.	.	CASSDGRGHTGELFF	TGTGCCAGCAGTGACGGCAGGGGCCACACCGGGGAGCTGTTTTTT
TRBJ2-7	TRBV2	13	.	once	CASKKDTRYEQYF	TGTGCCAGCAAGAAGGACACCCGCTACGAGCAGTACTTC
TRBJ2-4	TRBV28	21	TRBD2	once	CASSRKGLLAGGPLAKNIQYF	TGTGCCAGCAGCCGAAAGGGGTTACTAGCGGGGGGACCTCTAGCCAAAAACATTCAGTACTTC
TRBJ2-7	TRBV29-1	12	.	.	CSVATTSYEQYF	TGCAGCGTTGCCACTACTTCCTACGAGCAGTACTTC
TRBJ2-7	TRBV27	14	.	.	CASSSGDTLYEQYF	TGTGCCAGCAGTTCCGGGGACACCCTCTACGAGCAGTACTTC
TRBJ2-3	TRBV4-1	16	TRBD2	.	CASSQVAGGQPDTQYF	TGCGCCAGCAGCCAAGTTGCGGGAGGGCAACCAGATACGCAGTATTTT
TRBJ2-7	TRBV5-1	15	.	.	CASSPQAGGSYEQYF	TGCGCCAGCAGCCCTCAGGCGGGTGGCTCCTACGAGCAGTACTTC
TRBJ2-1	TRBV7-2	16	TRBD2	.	CASSFLGGVSYNEQFF	TGTGCCAGCAGCTTCCTTGGGGGGGTCTCCTACAATGAGCAGTTCTTC
TRBJ2-3	TRBV9	14	TRBD2	.	CASSVRLAADTQYF	TGTGCCAGCAGCGTTAGGCTAGCGGCAGATACGCAGTATTTT
TRBJ2-1	TRBV10-3	15	TRBD2	.	CAISETSGGYNEQFF	TGTGCCATCAGTGAGACTAGCGGGGGGTACAATGAGCAGTTCTTC
TRBJ2-7	TRBV4-1	15	.	.	CASSQEGGFSYEQYF	TGCGCCAGCAGCCAAGAGGGGGGATTCTCCTACGAGCAGTACTTC
TRBJ2-7	TRBV5-5	15	TRBD2	.	CASSLGISFGGEQYF	TGTGCCAGCAGCCTCGGGATATCTTTCGGGGGGGAGCAGTACTTC
TRBJ2-2	TRBV19	13	TRBD1	.	CASSGQDTGELFF	TGTGCCAGCTCGGGACAGGATACCGGGGAGCTGTTTTTT
TRBJ1-6	TRBV6-5	14	.	.	CASRTTGWGSSLHF	TGTGCCAGCAGGACAACAGGGTGGGGTTCATCCCTCCACTTT
TRBJ1-1	TRBV19	13	.	few	CASSEGQNTEAFF	TGTGCCAGTAGTGAGGGACAGAACACTGAAGCTTTCTTT
TRBJ1-1	TRBV7-3	13	.	.	CASSLDTYTEAFF	TGTGCCAGCAGCTTAGACACCTACACTGAAGCTTTCTTT
TRBJ2-5	TRBV7-8	15	TRBD1	.	CASSLGTGWFETQYF	TGTGCCAGCAGCTTAGGGACAGGATGGTTCGAGACCCAGTACTTC
TRBJ2-7	TRBV5-5	16	.	.	CASSLELLAPTYEQYF	TGTGCCAGCAGCTTGGAACTACTAGCCCCCACCTACGAGCAGTACTTC
TRBJ1-5	TRBV7-8	14	.	.	CASSPDRSNQPQHF	TGTGCCAGCAGCCCGGACAGAAGCAATCAGCCCCAGCATTTT
TRBJ1-4	TRBV28	17	.	few	CASSSDRTWGVNEKLFF	TGTGCCAGCAGTTCGGACCGCACATGGGGGGTTAATGAAAAACTGTTTTTT
TRBJ2-7	TRBV7-9	16	TRBD1	.	CASSSQDRGPVYEQYF	TGTGCCAGCAGCTCACAGGACAGGGGGCCGGTATACGAGCAGTACTTC
TRBJ2-5	TRBV19	14	TRBD2	.	CASSNGGAGETQYF	TGTGCCAGTAGTAACGGGGGGGCGGGGGAGACCCAGTACTTC
TRBJ1-2	TRBV5-6	15	TRBD1	.	CASSLVPRQGGGYTF	TGTGCCAGCAGCTTGGTCCCCCGACAGGGTGGAGGCTACACCTTC
TRBJ2-7	TRBV10-1	14	.	.	CASREGLDSYEQYF	TGCGCCAGCAGGGAAGGACTGGACTCCTACGAGCAGTACTTC
TRBJ2-7	TRBV6-6	15	TRBD1	.	CASSYSGTGNYEQYF	TGTGCCAGCAGTTACTCAGGGACAGGGAACTACGAGCAGTACTTC
TRBJ2-6	TRBV7-2	13	.	.	CASSPGGANVLTF	TGTGCCAGCAGCCCAGGTGGGGCCAACGTCCTGACTTTC
TRBJ1-1	TRBV6-6	15	.	.	CASSYPLAINPEAFF	TGTGCCAGCAGTTACCCCCTGGCCATAAACCCTGAAGCTTTCTTT
TRBJ2-1	TRBV11-1	19	TRBD2	.	CASSRQGSASGAQYNEQFF	TGTGCCAGCAGTAGACAGGGCTCGGCTAGCGGGGCCCAATACAATGAGCAGTTCTTC
TRBJ2-1	TRBV10-2	14	TRBD2	.	CASKLAGTYNEQFF	TGCGCCAGCAAACTAGCGGGAACCTACAATGAGCAGTTCTTC
TRBJ2-2	TRBV5-1	19	TRBD1	.	CASSSRTGGRLANTGELFF	TGCGCCAGCAGCTCCAGGACAGGGGGCCGCCTCGCGAACACCGGGGAGCTGTTTTTT
TRBJ1-2	TRBV27	15	TRBD1	.	CASSPPGQAPYGYTF	TGTGCCAGCAGTCCTCCCGGACAGGCTCCCTATGGCTACACCTTC
TRBJ1-1	TRBV7-2	19	.	.	CASSLGGERTTIMNREAFF	TGTGCCAGCAGCTTAGGAGGCGAGCGAACTACAATCATGAACAGGGAAGCTTTCTTT